This TCR beta chain emerged from a study of blood T cells in healthy people across ages. Study-wide results and limits: Older age coincided with a roughly linear decline in TCR beta diversity per million T cells.

For the second PCR, which ran for roughly 6 to 12 cycles, a sample-barcoded 5' primer and a J-beta primer mix were used. Tagging of each cDNA molecule was performed by a template-switch adaptor with 12 random nucleotides. TCRdb reanalysed the 5' RACE reads using MiXCR and keeps one entry per CDR3 protein. The repertoire includes some 1,500,000 distinct CDR3 sequences, 40% to 45% of them detected once, and about 4% sits in the top ten. On this clonotype itself: Its antigen is currently unknown.

Every sample yielded at least 6.5 million isolated PBMCs. The extraction recovered at least 6 micrograms of total RNA per sample. The specimen sequenced was blood. The origin of this receptor is a woman between 18 and 29 years old in good health.

CDR3 nucleotides: TGCGCCATCATGACGGACGGAAACACCATATATTTT. It codes for CAIMTDGNTIYF. The chain combines TRBV10-2 with TRBJ1-3; the D is unclear. CDR3 length equals 12 residues. CDR1 and CDR2 from the germline V gene are WSHSY and SAAADI. The V end was cut by 10 bases, the J end by 4 bases, with 11 bases between.